The sequence of this T cell receptor (beta chain) was determined in a study of OX40 agonist ivuxolimab in advanced cancers. About the full investigation: Ivuxolimab was an agonistic, fully human IgG2 monoclonal antibody directed against OX40 (CD134), a costimulatory receptor. A male proportion of around 81% and a mean age of about 60 years, ranging from about 23 to 90, were recorded for the dose-escalation cohort. Peripheral TCRbeta sequencing was intended to test whether TCR sequence diversity was altered and clonal T-cell expansion was caused by ivuxolimab. Of the approximately 53 patients in dose escalation, 19 had hepatocellular carcinoma, around 15 had melanoma, 9 had renal cell carcinoma and 9 had head and neck cancer. Partial responses occurred in three dose-escalation patients, of whom one had hepatocellular carcinoma and two had cutaneous melanoma. The paper reports the monotherapy dose-escalation portion (N of about 54 patients) of the phase I ivuxolimab trial. Intravenous ivuxolimab was administered to patients every 2 weeks at six dose levels: 0.01, 0.1, 0.3, 1.5, 3 and 10 mg/kg. Patients were allowed to have had prior anti-PD-1, anti-PD-L1 or anti-CTLA-4 therapy, and 30% to 40% of the dose-escalation patients had been treated with checkpoint inhibitors. The research as a whole found: Low levels of normalized T-cell clonal expansion were also shown by some nonresponding patients. Antigen specificity was not determined for the clonally expanded peripheral T cells. After ivuxolimab, expanded clones were on average more numerous among CD8+ T cells than among CD4+ T cells. Partial responders in the 0.1-3.0 mg/kg groups had among the lowest normalized peripheral clonal expansion, especially among CD8+ T cells. At doses from 0.1 to 3.0 mg/kg, clonal expansion was seen in both CD4+ and CD8+ blood T cells between baseline and week 6.

The germline V gene supplies CDR1 SGDLS and CDR2 YYNGEE. Deletion took 0 bases off V and 1 base off J, with a span of 10 bases between the germline ends. From its cysteine to its phenylalanine, the CDR3 spans 15 amino acids. The entry retains the CDR3 DNA only, 45 bases that are in frame from base 1. Genomic DNA was extracted from sorted cells for sequencing of the TCRbeta CDR3 region. TCRbeta CDR3 regions were sequenced using the immunoSEQ Assay. TCRdb stores this immuneACCESS table with in-frame sequences only. Part of the clones is absent; in the studies checked, under half of the shortfall reflects unresolved V genes, and no reason is known for the rest. Recorded for this sample are roughly 61,000 clones; around 88% of them occurred a single time. Jointly, the top ten make up under 0.8% of the sample. Note on this clone: Its antigen is not yet known. The record has no base qualities; no much larger clone is one base away.

Patients with a history of autoimmune disease or receiving systemic immunosuppression were excluded from the trial. Peripheral blood for TCR sequencing was collected from all dose cohorts at baseline, on cycle 4 day 1, and on cycle 7 day 1. Samples came from an open-label, multicenter, first-in-human phase I dose-escalation trial of ivuxolimab. The trial enrolled adults with locally advanced or metastatic head and neck squamous cell, hepatocellular, melanoma or renal cell carcinoma. Before TCR sequencing, CD4+ T cells and CD8+ T cells were sorted from peripheral blood as separate populations. The sequencing used CD4+ or CD8+ T cells sorted from blood, collected in a trial of the OX40 agonist ivuxolimab. The origin of this receptor is an adult with an advanced solid tumor such as melanoma, head and neck, liver or kidney cancer. The sequence joins TRBV9 to TRBJ1-1, with no confident D gene call. The base sequence is TGTGCCAGCAGCGTAGGTATGGGCGGGAACACTGAAGCTTTCTTT. Its protein is CASSVGMGGNTEAFF.